The entry that follows covers one T cell receptor (beta chain) sequence. The sample comes from a study of blood T cell repertoires in COVID-19. Study-level background: The United States, Italy and Spain supplied acute and convalescent COVID-19 samples.

In the original processing: By means of reference gene primer amplification, nucleated cell counts were estimated. Measured with immunoSEQ multiplex PCR; TCRdb has only the in-frame clones, and not every one. D and trimming were read from the DNA, whereas the V and J calls and clone size are those reported in that table. The data contain roughly 130,000 clones, 80% to 90% of them singletons. V shed 0 bases and J 3 bases; nucleotides not matched to a gene: 10. CDR3 size: 19 residues. This sequence originates from a woman in her fifties or sixties with acute or convalescent COVID-19. The specimen sequenced was peripheral blood. The chain couples TRBV23-1 to TRBJ1-4, with TRBD1 matching 10 bases. TRBV23-1 is placed among ORFs of uncertain function. The CDR3 sequence is CASSQSVGTGVGANEKLFF. DNA of the CDR3: TGCGCCAGCAGTCAATCCGTCGGGACAGGGGTTGGAGCTAATGAAAAACTGTTTTTT.